Each of the 21 T cell receptor beta chains below was sequenced from the same sample in a study of shared clonotypes between healthy human individuals. Clones were sequenced by immunoSEQ multiplex PCR, and TCRdb holds only the in-frame ones, with some missing. The data show 2.5 million or so clones, approximately 90% seen once. Sequencing was done on a sample of naive CD4+ T cells sorted from blood. The subset here: CD45RA+ positively selected. The source of these receptors is a man aged 18-30 years in good health.

This sequence joins TRBV7-8 and TRBJ2-7; 9 bases align to TRBD1. The CDR3 sequence is 14 residues long. V shed 5 bases and J 3 bases; nucleotides not matched to a gene: 5. The germline gives CDR1 SGHVS, CDR2 FQNEAQ. This CDR3 reads CASSQGTGNYEQYF. CDR3 nucleotides: TGTGCCAGCAGCCAGGGGACAGGGAACTACGAGCAGTACTTC. The full variable domain, in which reference TRBV7-8 and TRBJ2-7 provide the parts outside the CDR3, is GAGVSQSPRYKVAKRGQDVALRCDPISGHVSLFWYQQALGQGPEFLTYFQNEAQLDKSGLPSDRFFAERPEGSVSTLKIQRTQQEDSAVYLCASSQGTGNYEQYFGPGTRLTVT.

The rearrangement joins TRBV11-2 to TRBJ2-7; TRBD1 agrees at 8 bases. Germline loops: CDR1 SGHAT, CDR2 FQNNGV. The CDR3 sequence is 17 residues long. J gave up 6 bases and V 4 bases, and 17 bases lay outside the gene matches. The CDR3 region is CASSSRRGGQGLFEQYF. CDR3 sequence (DNA): TGTGCCAGCAGCTCAAGGAGAGGCGGACAGGGTTTATTCGAGCAGTACTTC.

This clone was seen just once. V usage is TRBV6-5 and J usage is TRBJ2-7; D uncertain. CDR1 and CDR2 from the germline V gene are MNHEY and SVGAGI. V was clipped by 0 bases and J by 0 bases, with 12 bases between them. The CDR3 contains 16 residues. The CDR3, as DNA: TGTGCCAGCAGTTACTCGAATGCAGCCCTCTCCTACGAGCAGTACTTC. Translation: CASSYSNAALSYEQYF.

This chain uses TRBV18 with TRBJ2-1; the match to TRBD2 covers 11 bases. Trimming cost V 6 bases and J 5 bases; bases outside gene matches: 9. This CDR3 region has 16 residues. Germline V gene sequence: CDR1 KGHSH, CDR2 LQKENI. CDR3 residues: CASSPVLAGGDNEQFF. The CDR3 region has the DNA TGTGCCAGCTCGCCCGTATTAGCGGGAGGGGACAATGAGCAGTTCTTC.

The chain has TRBV30 and TRBJ1-4; weak D call: TRBD1 (5 bases). V was cut by 0 bases and J by 7 bases, with 21 bases left in between. CDR1 is GTSNPN and CDR2 is SVGIG in the germline V gene (reference sequence). The CDR3 spans 17 residues. The CDR3 loop is CAWSVPKVPGGSEKLFF. CDR3 coding DNA: TGTGCCTGGAGTGTACCTAAGGTCCCCGGGGGGAGTGAAAAACTGTTTTTT.

The V gene is TRBV19, the J gene TRBJ2-2; TRBD1 is a possible D gene (6 bases). Germline CDR1 is LNHDA and CDR2 is SQIVND (reference sequence). The CDR3 covers 15 residues. Trimming took 7 bases from V and 0 from J, leaving 12 bases between them. The CDR3 is CASKKGDTNTGELFF. As DNA, the CDR3 is TGTGCCAGTAAAAAGGGGGACACGAACACCGGGGAGCTGTTTTTT. Full variable domain (missing parts from reference TRBV19 and TRBJ2-2): DGGITQSPKYLFRKEGQNVTLSCEQNLNHDAMYWYRQDPGQGLRLIYYSQIVNDFQKGDIAEGYSVSREKKESFPLTVTSAQKNPTAFYLCASKKGDTNTGELFFGEGSRLTVL.

The rearrangement joins TRBV2 to TRBJ2-7; the D gene is possibly TRBD2 (7 bases). V was cut by 5 bases and J by 5 bases, with 16 bases left in between. The CDR3 consists of 14 residues. Germline CDR1 and CDR2: SNHLY and FYNNEI. CDR3 sequence reads: CASSMVEGGHEQYF. In DNA, the CDR3 is TGTGCCAGCAGTATGGTGGAGGGGGGGCACGAGCAGTACTTC.

The rearrangement uses TRBV2 and TRBJ2-7, with D perhaps given as TRBD1 or TRBD2 (5 bases each). The V end lost 6 bases, the J end lost 1 base, and 16 bases lay between the germline ends. Germline-derived CDR1 and CDR2 are SNHLY and FYNNEI. The CDR3 loop spans 15 amino acids. The CDR3 spells CASSPLGTESYEQYF. The CDR3 nucleotides are TGTGCCAGCAGCCCCCTAGGGACGGAGTCCTACGAGCAGTACTTC.

The rearrangement links TRBV18 to TRBJ2-3; the D is unclear. CDR3 length: 13 residues. Germline V gene sequence: CDR1 KGHSH, CDR2 LQKENI. V was shortened by 3 bases and J by 5 bases, with 9 bases between the two germline ends. CDR3: CASSPLEGDTQYF. CDR3 DNA sequence: TGTGCCAGCTCACCTCTAGAAGGAGATACGCAGTATTTT.

Points on this clone: The same CDR3 is also encoded by other DNA sequences in this sample. V is TRBV5-1 and J is TRBJ2-1, with no clear D. Germline values: CDR1 SGHRS, CDR2 YFSETQ. The length of the CDR3 is 13 residues. V was clipped by 0 bases and J by 1 base, with 2 bases between them. The CDR3 DNA is TGCGCCAGCAGCTTGGGTTCCTACAATGAGCAGTTCTTC. It is translated as CASSLGSYNEQFF.

The chain uses TRBV7-9 and TRBJ2-1, with a possible D match to TRBD1 (6 bases). Trimming cost V 7 bases and J 4 bases, with 11 bases left between them. This CDR3 region has 13 residues. In germline, CDR1 is SEHNR, CDR2 FQNEAQ (reference sequence). The CDR3 sequence is CASNRDGYNEQFF. The CDR3 DNA reads as TGTGCCAGCAACAGGGACGGGTACAATGAGCAGTTCTTC.

This chain joins TRBV6-6 and TRBJ1-2; 7 bases map to TRBD1. Germline trimming cut 6 bases from V and 6 bases from J; bases unmatched to any gene: 13. Looked up from germline, CDR1 is MNHNY and CDR2 is SVGAGI (reference sequence). The CDR3 consists of 15 residues. CDR3 bases: TGTGCCAGCAGCCAATACACAGGGGTTCAGAATGGCTACACCTTC. It is translated as CASSQYTGVQNGYTF.

V and J are TRBV2 and TRBJ2-1; 9 bases are a match to TRBD2. V lost 4 bases, J lost 10 bases, and 17 bases stayed unmatched. The CDR3 runs 17 residues. CDR1 is SNHLY and CDR2 is FYNNEI in the germline V gene. The CDR3 loop is CASSVTFLAGGPGEQFF. The DNA for the CDR3 is TGTGCCAGCAGTGTAACCTTCCTGGCGGGAGGGCCAGGCGAGCAGTTCTTC.

As for this clone: The same CDR3 can be traced to other DNA sequences in this sample. CDR3 loop: CASSTGSGYEQYF. The CDR3 DNA is TGTGCCAGTAGTACGGGGAGCGGCTACGAGCAGTACTTC. This chain uses TRBV19 with TRBJ2-7; weak D call: TRBD2 (5 bases). CDR3 length: 13 amino acids. The V and J ends lost 4 bases and 3 bases respectively, with 10 bases between them. The germline V gene encodes CDR1 LNHDA and CDR2 SQIVND (reference sequence). The variable domain in full, completed from reference TRBV19 and TRBJ2-7, reads DGGITQSPKYLFRKEGQNVTLSCEQNLNHDAMYWYRQDPGQGLRLIYYSQIVNDFQKGDIAEGYSVSREKKESFPLTVTSAQKNPTAFYLCASSTGSGYEQYFGPGTRLTVT.

For this clone: Other DNA sequences of this sample code for an identical CDR3. CDR3 amino acids: CASSSRGTEAFF. In DNA form, the CDR3 reads TGTGCCAGCTCATCCAGGGGTACTGAAGCTTTCTTT. The chain has TRBV18 and TRBJ1-1; the D gene is possibly TRBD1 (6 bases). The germline V and J ends were trimmed by 5 bases and 5 bases, with 9 bases remaining between them. The CDR3 is 12 residues long. Germline V gene lookup returns CDR1 KGHSH and CDR2 LQKENI.

This clone was counted once. The chain links TRBV30 to TRBJ2-3; a possible D gene is TRBD2 (7 bases). V shed 4 bases and J shed 2 bases, with 16 bases lying between them. The CDR3 is 15 residues long. Germline CDR1 is GTSNPN and CDR2 is SVGIG (reference sequence). The CDR3 reads CAWTRDGGPTDTQYF. In DNA, the CDR3 is TGTGCCTGGACCAGGGACGGGGGGCCCACAGATACGCAGTATTTT.

This chain connects TRBV6-6 to TRBJ1-1; D possibly corresponds to TRBD1 (5 bases). The length of the CDR3 is 15 residues. Germline-derived CDR1 and CDR2 are MNHNY and SVGAGI (reference sequence). Trimming cost V 7 bases and J 1 base, with 16 bases left between them. CDR3 nucleotides: TGTGCCAGCACCCCGATTACGGGACCGAACACTGAAGCTTTCTTT. Amino acid sequence: CASTPITGPNTEAFF.

The chain employs TRBV2 and TRBJ1-2; 12 bases are a match to TRBD1. The CDR3 consists of 13 residues. The V and J ends lost 11 bases and 4 bases, in that order; junction bases with no gene match: 5. Germline CDR1 is SNHLY and CDR2 is FYNNEI. CDR3 residues: CAAAGQGAYGYTF. The CDR3 DNA reads TGTGCCGCAGCGGGACAGGGGGCCTATGGCTACACCTTC.

In the case of this clone: Other DNA sequences in the same sample also yield this CDR3. J is TRBJ2-3 and V is TRBV5-1; no firm D call. The CDR3 length is 12 residues. CDR1 is SGHRS, CDR2 YFSETQ, per germline. Deletions cut 0 bases from V and 5 bases from J, with 4 bases between. CDR3 protein: CASSLVGDTQYF. The CDR3 DNA reads as TGCGCCAGCAGCTTGGTCGGAGATACGCAGTATTTT. Together with reference TRBV5-1 and TRBJ2-3, the CDR3 gives the full variable domain: KAGVTQTPRYLIKTRGQQVTLSCSPISGHRSVSWYQQTPGQGLQFLFEYFSETQRNKGNFPGRFSGRQFSNSRSEMNVSTLELGDSALYLCASSLVGDTQYFGPGTRLTVL.

On this clone itself: Distinct nucleotide sequences in the sample also encode this CDR3. The chain couples TRBV6-5 to TRBJ2-7, with D unresolved. Between the trimmed V and J ends, which lost 0 bases and 6 bases, there was a span of 3 bases. Germline V gene sequence: CDR1 MNHEY, CDR2 SVGAGI. This CDR3 has 11 amino acids. For the CDR3, the DNA is TGTGCCAGCAGTTACTCCAGCGAGCAGTACTTC. This translates into CASSYSSEQYF.

V is TRBV5-1 and J is TRBJ2-3, with 8 bases fitting TRBD2. CDR1 is SGHRS, CDR2 YFSETQ, per germline. The CDR3 is 14 residues long. The trim removed 0 bases at V and 8 bases at J, leaving 5 bases unmatched. The CDR3 coding sequence is TGCGCCAGCAGCTTGGCCGGGACTAGTGTTACGCAGTATTTT. Amino acids: CASSLAGTSVTQYF. Full variable domain (remainder filled in from reference TRBV5-1 and TRBJ2-3): KAGVTQTPRYLIKTRGQQVTLSCSPISGHRSVSWYQQTPGQGLQFLFEYFSETQRNKGNFPGRFSGRQFSNSRSEMNVSTLELGDSALYLCASSLAGTSVTQYFGPGTRLTVL.